The clone carrying this T cell receptor beta chain was seen at least ten times. Its matching antigen is unknown. Via MiXCR, TCRdb re-called the 5' RACE reads, giving one row per CDR3 protein. Found here are 100,000 to 150,000 distinct CDR3 sequences, 7.4% of them singletons; the top ten hold 2.5%. The data are from a study of T cells after yellow fever vaccination. Germline CDR1 is MNHNY and CDR2 is SVGAGI (reference sequence). The CDR3 is 13 residues long. With 6 bases clipped from V and 5 bases from J, the junction kept 2 bases outside the gene matches. Study results and caveats: Abundant clonotypes (contaminants from the bulk population) could be present in FACS-sorted repertoires. Researchers report a weaker secondary response that nonetheless peaked faster, day 5 versus 15.

This clonotype was sampled from a man younger than 30 who received the YFV17D yellow fever vaccine. Here the sequenced sample was CD4+ T cells sorted from PBMCs, taken about 10 days after the first yellow fever vaccination. The gene calls are TRBV6-6 and TRBJ2-1, with 9 bases lining up with TRBD1. CDR3 sequence reads: CASRRTGDNEQFF. CDR3 nucleotides: TGTGCCAGCAGACGGACAGGGGACAATGAGCAGTTCTTC.